This T cell receptor beta chain derives from a study of T cell repertoires in cytomegalovirus infection. General study findings and limits: Frequencies of public TCR beta families were cumulated, and this identified carriers of CMV plus the relevant HLA. HLA-C-restricted CMV-specific TCR beta clonotypes prevailed in the ex vivo response.

The table lists this clonotype with a few counts. The target antigen is unknown. The ends lost 3 bases at V and 0 bases at J; junction bases unmatched: 5. The CDR3 length is 15 residues. Germline V gives CDR1 DFQATT, CDR2 SNEGSKA (reference sequence). TCRdb re-analysed the reads in MiXCR, keeping a single row per CDR3 protein. The sample lists roughly 200,000 distinct CDR3 sequences; about 18% were seen once. This TCR was recovered from a human donor in good health (CMV status not recorded). Some clones in this sample may be carry-over from other donors' samples. What was sequenced was CD8+ T cells from PBMCs. The genes are TRBV20-1 and TRBJ2-4, with TRBD1 matching 7 bases. The CDR3 loop is CSARDRRLAKNIQYF. The CDR3, as DNA: TGCAGTGCTAGGGACAGGAGACTAGCCAAAAACATTCAGTACTTC.